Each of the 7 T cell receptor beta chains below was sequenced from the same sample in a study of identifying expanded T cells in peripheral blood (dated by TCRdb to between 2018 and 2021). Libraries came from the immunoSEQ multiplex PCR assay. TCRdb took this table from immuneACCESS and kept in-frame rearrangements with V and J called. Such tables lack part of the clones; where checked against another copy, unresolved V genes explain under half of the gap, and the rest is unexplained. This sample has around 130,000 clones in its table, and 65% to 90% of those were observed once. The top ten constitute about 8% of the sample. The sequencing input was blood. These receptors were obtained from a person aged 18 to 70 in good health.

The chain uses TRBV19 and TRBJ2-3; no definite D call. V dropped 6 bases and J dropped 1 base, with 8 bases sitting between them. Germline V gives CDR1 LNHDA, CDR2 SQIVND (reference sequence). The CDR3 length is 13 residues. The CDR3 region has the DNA TGTGCCAGTAGAGGGCAGGGCACAGATACGCAGTATTTT. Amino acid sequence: CASRGQGTDTQYF.

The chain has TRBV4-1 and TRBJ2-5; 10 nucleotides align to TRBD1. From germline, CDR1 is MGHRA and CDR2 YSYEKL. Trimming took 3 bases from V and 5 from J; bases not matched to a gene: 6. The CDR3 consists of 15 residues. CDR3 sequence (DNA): TGCGCCAGCAGCCACGCCGGGACAGGGGACGAGACCCAGTACTTC. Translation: CASSHAGTGDETQYF.

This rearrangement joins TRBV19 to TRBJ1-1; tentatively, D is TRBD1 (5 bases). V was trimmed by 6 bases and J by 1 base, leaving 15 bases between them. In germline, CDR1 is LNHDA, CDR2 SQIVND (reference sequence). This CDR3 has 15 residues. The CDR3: CASRPGAGTNTEAFF. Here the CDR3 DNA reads TGTGCCAGTAGACCCGGGGCGGGAACGAACACTGAAGCTTTCTTT.

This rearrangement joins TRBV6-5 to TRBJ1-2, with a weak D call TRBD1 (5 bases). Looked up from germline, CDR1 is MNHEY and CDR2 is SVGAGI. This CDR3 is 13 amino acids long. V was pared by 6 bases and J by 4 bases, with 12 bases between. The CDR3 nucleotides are TGTGCCAGCAGGGGGACGGGTAGCTATGGCTACACCTTC. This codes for CASRGTGSYGYTF.

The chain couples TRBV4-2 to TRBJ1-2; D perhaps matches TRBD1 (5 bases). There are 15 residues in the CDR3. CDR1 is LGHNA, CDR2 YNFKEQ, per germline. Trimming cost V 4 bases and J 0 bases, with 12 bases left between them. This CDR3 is CASSRHRSPNYGYTF. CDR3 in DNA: TGTGCCAGCAGCCGCCACAGGAGCCCTAACTATGGCTACACCTTC.

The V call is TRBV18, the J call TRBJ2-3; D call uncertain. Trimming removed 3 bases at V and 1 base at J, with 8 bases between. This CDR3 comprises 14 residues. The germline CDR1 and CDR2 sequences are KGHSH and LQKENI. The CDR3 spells CASSPSGGTDTQYF. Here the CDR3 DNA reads TGTGCCAGCTCACCGTCCGGTGGCACAGATACGCAGTATTTT. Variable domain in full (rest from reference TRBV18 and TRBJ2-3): NAGVMQNPRHLVRRRGQEARLRCSPMKGHSHVYWYRQLPEEGLKFMVYLQKENIIDESGMPKERFSAEFPKEGPSILRIQQVVRGDSAAYFCASSPSGGTDTQYFGPGTRLTVL.

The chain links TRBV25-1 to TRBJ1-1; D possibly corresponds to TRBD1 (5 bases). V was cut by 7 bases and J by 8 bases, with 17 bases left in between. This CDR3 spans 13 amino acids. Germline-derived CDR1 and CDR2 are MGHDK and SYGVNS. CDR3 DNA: TGTGCCAGCACTACTCAGGGAGGATGGGAAGCTTTCTTT. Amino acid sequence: CASTTQGGWEAFF.